This T cell receptor beta chain derives from a study of identical twins. V was trimmed by 2 bases and J by 6 bases, leaving 10 bases between them. The CDR3 extends over 14 amino acids. Germline V gene data show CDR1 as SGHAT and CDR2 as FQNNGV. To note about this clonotype: Its antigen is still unknown.

Study-level results: Its conclusions, products of cross-sectional statistical analysis, did not come from following the same donors.

TCRdb called the 5' RACE reads again in MiXCR, with one record for every CDR3 protein. Altogether approximately 260,000 distinct CDR3 sequences are present, around 15% being singletons, with the ten largest covering around 9.5%. The rearrangement uses TRBV11-2 and TRBJ2-2; no reliable D call. The source of this sequence is a woman younger than 30 in good health. What was sequenced was memory (CD45RO+) T cells sorted from blood. DNA of the CDR3: TGTGCCAGCAGCTTACAGGTTGGGGCCGGGGAGCTGTTTTTT. This encodes CASSLQVGAGELFF.